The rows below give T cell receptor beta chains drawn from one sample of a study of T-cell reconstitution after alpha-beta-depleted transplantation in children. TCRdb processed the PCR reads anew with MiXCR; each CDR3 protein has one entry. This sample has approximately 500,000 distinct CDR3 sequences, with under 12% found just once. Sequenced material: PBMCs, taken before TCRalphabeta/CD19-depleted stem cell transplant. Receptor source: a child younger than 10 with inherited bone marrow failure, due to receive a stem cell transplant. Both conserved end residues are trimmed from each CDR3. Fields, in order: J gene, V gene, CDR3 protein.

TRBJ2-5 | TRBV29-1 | SVDFGKGQY
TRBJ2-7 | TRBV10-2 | ASSESSGPGSPYEQY
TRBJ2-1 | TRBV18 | ASSPLDYNEQF
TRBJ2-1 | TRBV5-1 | ASSLRSASSYNEQF
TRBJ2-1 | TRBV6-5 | ASSTNDRAIFNEQF
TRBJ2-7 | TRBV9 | ASSAPQGRGGGSYEQY
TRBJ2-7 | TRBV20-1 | SARGSYEQY
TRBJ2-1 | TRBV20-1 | SARRAASWQRAGHEQF
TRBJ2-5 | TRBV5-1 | ASSRRIKREEETQY
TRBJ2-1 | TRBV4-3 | ASSQDEVSGLADNEQF
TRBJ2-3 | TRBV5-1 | ASSLVGVPTDTQY
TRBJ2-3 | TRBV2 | ASSEGTSVSTDTQY
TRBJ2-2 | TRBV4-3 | ASSPRVGGGTGELF
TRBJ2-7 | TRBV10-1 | ASSGKRPGTSGSYEQY
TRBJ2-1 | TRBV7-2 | ASSLPRGSYNEQF
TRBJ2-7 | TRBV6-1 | ASSEGVGPATYEQY
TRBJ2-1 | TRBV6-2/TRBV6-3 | ASSYGLVLWNEQF
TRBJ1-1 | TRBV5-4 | ASSSIYGLKTGIVGAF
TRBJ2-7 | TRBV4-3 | ASSQGSGIPREQY
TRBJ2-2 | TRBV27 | ASSVGTSGTYGELF
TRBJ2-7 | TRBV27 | ASSLYYRSRGAAYEQY